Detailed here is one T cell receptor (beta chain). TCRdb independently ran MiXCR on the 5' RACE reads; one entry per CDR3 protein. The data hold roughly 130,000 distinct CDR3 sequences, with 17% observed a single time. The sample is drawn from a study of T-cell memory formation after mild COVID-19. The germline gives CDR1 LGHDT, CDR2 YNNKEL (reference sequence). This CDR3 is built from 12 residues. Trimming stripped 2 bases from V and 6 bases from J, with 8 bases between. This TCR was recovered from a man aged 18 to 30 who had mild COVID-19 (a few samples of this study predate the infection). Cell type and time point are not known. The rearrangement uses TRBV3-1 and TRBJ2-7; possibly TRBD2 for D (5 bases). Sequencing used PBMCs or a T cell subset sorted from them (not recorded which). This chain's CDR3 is CASSQHRGEQYF. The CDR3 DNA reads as TGTGCCAGCAGCCAACATCGGGGCGAGCAGTACTTC.